The 25 T cell receptor beta chains below all came from one sample that was sequenced in a study of human T cells and chemical hapten exposure. TCRdb reanalysed the RACE reads using MiXCR and keeps one entry per CDR3 protein. The sample comprises hundreds of thousands of distinct CDR3 sequences, about 6% of which are singletons, and over 5.5% rests with the top ten. Time point: patch test 2, 6 weeks after DPC sensitization. Treatment given: therapeutic diphenylcyclopropenone sensitization with weekly scalp DPC. Sequencing was performed on whole blood, taken in connection with sensitization to the hapten diphenylcyclopropenone (DPC). These receptors all come from a woman aged 18-35 years with alopecia areata. Some clones in this sample may be carry-over from other donors' samples.

A few counts support this clonotype. J is TRBJ1-3 and V is TRBV12-3 or TRBV12-4; D gene unclear. The CDR3 loop spans 11 amino acids. V lost 4 bases, J lost 8 bases, and 6 bases lay in between. The chain's CDR3 is CASSSQYTIYF. In nucleotides, the CDR3 is TGTGCCAGCAGTTCCCAATACACCATATATTTT.

This clonotype was seen many times. The chain joins TRBV10-3 to TRBJ2-3, with 12 nucleotides matching TRBD1. This CDR3 contains 15 residues. Trimming took 3 bases from V and 6 from J; bases not matched to a gene: 4. Germline V gene data show CDR1 as ENHRY and CDR2 as SYGVKD. CDR3 in DNA: TGTGCCATCAGTGAATGGGACAGGGGGCAGGATACGCAGTATTTT. Translated: CAISEWDRGQDTQYF.

This clonotype was seen many times. The chain is built from TRBV20-1 and TRBJ2-7; 8 bases are shared with TRBD2. The V gene's germline CDR1 is DFQATT and CDR2 SNEGSKA (reference sequence). The junction had 8 bases not matched to a gene; V was cut back by 0 bases and J by 4 bases. The CDR3 totals 15 residues. CDR3 amino acids: CSARDPSGGEYEQYF. The CDR3 coding sequence is TGCAGTGCTAGAGACCCAAGCGGGGGAGAGTACGAGCAGTACTTC.

This chain connects TRBV18 to TRBJ1-6, with TRBD1 matching over 7 bases. This CDR3 region has 17 residues. CDR1 is KGHSH, CDR2 LQKENI, per germline. V shed 4 bases and J 12 bases; nucleotides not matched to a gene: 18. CDR3 amino acids: CASSLEGQAAEGRPLHF. The CDR3 DNA reads TGTGCCAGCTCACTGGAAGGACAGGCGGCTGAGGGTAGACCCCTCCACTTT.

Many counts were recorded for this clonotype. The V and J genes are TRBV6-6 and TRBJ1-4; D is possibly TRBD1 (5 bases). Trimming removed 5 bases from V and 0 bases from J, with 7 bases in between. The CDR3 has 14 residues. Germline CDR1 reads MNHNY; CDR2 reads SVGAGI (reference sequence). The CDR3 DNA reads as TGTGCCAGCAGTCGGGACGCAACTAATGAAAAACTGTTTTTT. Amino acids: CASSRDATNEKLFF.

This clonotype was counted many times. The genes are TRBV20-1 and TRBJ1-1; D call uncertain. The CDR3 length is 14 residues. The V gene's germline CDR1 is DFQATT and CDR2 SNEGSKA (reference sequence). V lost 3 bases to trimming and J lost 5 bases, with 16 bases between them. As DNA, the CDR3 is TGCAGTGCTAGGGTGGCCTGGCGAAGGACTGAAGCTTTCTTT. It yields the protein CSARVAWRRTEAFF.

This clonotype was found many times. This chain connects TRBV5-1 to TRBJ1-4; D unresolved. Germline CDR1 reads SGHRS; CDR2 reads YFSETQ. V gave up 1 base and J gave up 4 bases, with 8 bases separating them. CDR3 size: 14 residues. CDR3 residues: CASSLRHGNEKLFF. The DNA for the CDR3 is TGCGCCAGCAGCTTGAGGCACGGTAATGAAAAACTGTTTTTT. Supplemented by reference TRBV5-1 and TRBJ1-4, the full variable domain reads KAGVTQTPRYLIKTRGQQVTLSCSPISGHRSVSWYQQTPGQGLQFLFEYFSETQRNKGNFPGRFSGRQFSNSRSEMNVSTLELGDSALYLCASSLRHGNEKLFFGSGTQLSVL.

The J gene is TRBJ1-5, the V gene TRBV19, with D unclear. Germline V CDR1 and CDR2: LNHDA, SQIVND (reference sequence). The CDR3 has 13 amino acids. Trimming shortened V by 5 bases and J by 5 bases, and 10 bases separated the two germline ends. The CDR3 DNA sequence: TGTGCCAGTAGTCTCCGGACCTATCAGCCCCAGCATTTT. Translated, it gives CASSLRTYQPQHF.

The chain is built from TRBV5-5 and TRBJ2-5, with TRBD1 as a possible D gene (5 bases). Germline assignment: CDR1 SGHKS and CDR2 YYEKEE (reference sequence). CDR3 size: 14 residues. The V gene lost 4 bases and the J gene lost 5 bases, with 15 bases spanning the gap. The CDR3 DNA reads TGTGCCAGCAGCCCTCCAGGCAGGGCCGAGACCCAGTACTTC. This encodes CASSPPGRAETQYF.

A remark on this clonotype: This clone may be a read error of a much larger clone one base away. The chain has TRBV5-1 and TRBJ2-6; D remains unclear. Per the germline V gene, CDR1 is SGHRS and CDR2 is YFSETQ. There are 14 residues in the CDR3. Between the trimmed V and J ends, which lost 7 bases and 2 bases, there was a span of 10 bases. The CDR3 DNA is TGCGCCAGCTTGCCGGCCGCTGGGGCCAACGTCCTGACTTTC. The encoded protein is CASLPAAGANVLTF.

This chain uses TRBV2 with TRBJ1-6; D uncertain. Trimming took 3 bases from V and 0 from J, leaving 12 bases between them. The germline V gene encodes CDR1 SNHLY and CDR2 FYNNEI. The CDR3 extends over 17 amino acids. The CDR3 reads CASSELSPSSYNSPLHF. DNA for the CDR3: TGTGCCAGCAGTGAGTTGTCTCCGAGCTCCTATAATTCACCCCTCCACTTT.

This clonotype came up a few times. The chain is built from TRBV5-1 and TRBJ1-6; 9 bases fit TRBD1. There are 15 residues in the CDR3. CDR1 and CDR2 (germline): SGHRS, YFSETQ. With V trimmed by 4 bases and J by 7 bases, 6 bases remained unmatched. The CDR3 reads CASSIRTGDNSPLHF. Written as DNA, the CDR3 is TGCGCCAGCAGCATCAGGACAGGGGACAATTCACCCCTCCACTTT.

This clonotype was picked up many times. The rearrangement uses TRBV19 and TRBJ2-7; TRBD1 might be the D (6 bases). Germline lookup yields CDR1 LNHDA and CDR2 SQIVND (reference sequence). The CDR3 has 15 amino acids. V shed 4 bases and J shed 0 bases, with 13 bases lying between them. The CDR3 DNA reads as TGTGCCAGTAGTACCAGCCCGGACAGCTCCTACGAGCAGTACTTC. Encoded protein: CASSTSPDSSYEQYF.

In this sample, this clonotype turned up a few times. The chain has TRBV7-2 and TRBJ1-3; a possible D gene is TRBD1 (5 bases). CDR3 length equals 16 residues. Germline CDR1 is SGHTA and CDR2 is FQGNSA. V was pared by 5 bases and J by 0 bases, with 14 bases between. CDR3 amino acids: CASSPAGTASGNTIYF. CDR3 in DNA: TGTGCCAGCAGCCCTGCCGGGACGGCCTCTGGAAACACCATATATTTT.

The chain has TRBV11-2 and TRBJ2-7; possibly TRBD2 for D (5 bases). With 2 bases removed from V and 1 base from J, the gap between germline ends came to 15 bases. The CDR3 loop spans 16 amino acids. Germline V lookup: CDR1 SGHAT, CDR2 FQNNGV. The CDR3: CASSLYTEAASYEQYF. In DNA form, the CDR3 reads TGTGCCAGCAGCTTATACACGGAGGCTGCGTCCTACGAGCAGTACTTC.

The gene calls are TRBV20-1 and TRBJ2-7; D is unclear. The length of the CDR3 is 14 residues. V lost 1 base to trimming and J lost 1 base, with 11 bases between them. Germline loops: CDR1 DFQATT, CDR2 SNEGSKA (reference sequence). CDR3 coding DNA: TGCAGTGCTAGAGGAACCGAACAGTCCTACGAGCAGTACTTC. Translated: CSARGTEQSYEQYF.

CDR3 sequence (DNA): TGTGCCAGCAGCGAGACAGGACCAGATGAAAAACTGTTTTTT. Translation gives CASSETGPDEKLFF. The chain is built from TRBV6-2 or TRBV6-3 and TRBJ1-4; possible D gene TRBD1, 6 bases. Germline V lookup: CDR1 MNHEY, CDR2 SVGEGT. Trimming shortened V by 6 bases and J by 6 bases, and 14 bases separated the two germline ends. The CDR3 runs to 14 residues.

The gene calls are TRBV18 and TRBJ2-7; 7 nucleotides match TRBD1. The CDR3 runs to 14 residues. Per germline, CDR1 KGHSH and CDR2 LQKENI. Trimming at V came to 4 bases and at J to 3 bases, leaving 6 bases not matched to a gene. CDR3 sequence (DNA): TGTGCCAGCTCACTAGGAACAGGGGTCTACGAGCAGTACTTC. Its protein is CASSLGTGVYEQYF.

This clonotype has at least ten counts. The rearrangement uses TRBV6-5 and TRBJ2-7; no clear D. The CDR3 loop spans 15 amino acids. CDR1 is MNHEY, CDR2 SVGAGI, per germline. V was shortened by 10 bases and J by 0 bases, with 19 bases between the two germline ends. The CDR3: CAIPLAATSSYEQYF. DNA for the CDR3: TGTGCCATCCCGTTGGCCGCCACGAGCTCCTACGAGCAGTACTTC.

V usage is TRBV2 and J usage is TRBJ1-1; no definite D call. Trimming removed 6 bases at V and 5 bases at J, with 13 bases between. Per the germline V gene, CDR1 is SNHLY and CDR2 is FYNNEI. The CDR3 is made up of 13 amino acids. CDR3 nucleotide sequence: TGTGCCAGCAGATGGGGAGAAGGGACTGAAGCTTTCTTT. Amino acids: CASRWGEGTEAFF.

This clonotype has a count of ten or more. V usage is TRBV6-5 and J usage is TRBJ1-1; D is undetermined. Germline V gives CDR1 MNHEY, CDR2 SVGAGI. With 5 bases removed from V and 6 bases from J, the gap between germline ends came to 7 bases. The CDR3 spans 11 residues. CDR3 sequence (DNA): TGTGCCAGCAGTCTCGCCGCTGAAGCTTTCTTT. It yields the protein CASSLAAEAFF.

This clonotype was detected ten times or more. V gene TRBV5-1 combines with J gene TRBJ2-5, with no clear D. This CDR3 is 13 amino acids long. Germline CDR1 is SGHRS and CDR2 is YFSETQ. Trimming cost V 5 bases and J 4 bases, with 12 bases left between them. The CDR3 region has the DNA TGCGCCAGCAGAACCGGCGAAGGAGAGACCCAGTACTTC. This translates into CASRTGEGETQYF.

This clonotype came up many times. The CDR3 DNA follows: TGTGCCACCAGTTTCGGGGACGAGCAGTACTTC. It codes for CATSFGDEQYF. The chain carries TRBV24-1 and TRBJ2-7; possibly TRBD2 for D (5 bases). This CDR3 has 11 amino acids. The germline V and J ends were trimmed by 6 bases and 5 bases, with 7 bases remaining between them. The germline gives CDR1 KGHDR, CDR2 SFDVKD.

This clonotype was detected ten times or more. Here the CDR3 reads CASSQMQRNRYGYTF. In DNA form, the CDR3 reads TGCGCCAGCAGCCAGATGCAGCGGAACCGATATGGCTACACCTTC. This chain uses TRBV4-1 with TRBJ1-2; D is unclear. Per germline, CDR1 MGHRA and CDR2 YSYEKL. The CDR3 extends over 15 amino acids. The V end lost 3 bases, the J end lost 5 bases, and 16 bases lay between the germline ends.

This clonotype turned up a few times. This sequence joins TRBV6-2 or TRBV6-3 and TRBJ2-2; D uncertain. This CDR3 has 14 residues. Germline CDR1 reads MNHEY; CDR2 reads SVGEGT. The V gene lost 7 bases and the J gene lost 0 bases, with 9 bases spanning the gap. CDR3 DNA sequence: TGTGCCAGCATTCCCAGACCGAACACCGGGGAGCTGTTTTTT. This encodes CASIPRPNTGELFF.